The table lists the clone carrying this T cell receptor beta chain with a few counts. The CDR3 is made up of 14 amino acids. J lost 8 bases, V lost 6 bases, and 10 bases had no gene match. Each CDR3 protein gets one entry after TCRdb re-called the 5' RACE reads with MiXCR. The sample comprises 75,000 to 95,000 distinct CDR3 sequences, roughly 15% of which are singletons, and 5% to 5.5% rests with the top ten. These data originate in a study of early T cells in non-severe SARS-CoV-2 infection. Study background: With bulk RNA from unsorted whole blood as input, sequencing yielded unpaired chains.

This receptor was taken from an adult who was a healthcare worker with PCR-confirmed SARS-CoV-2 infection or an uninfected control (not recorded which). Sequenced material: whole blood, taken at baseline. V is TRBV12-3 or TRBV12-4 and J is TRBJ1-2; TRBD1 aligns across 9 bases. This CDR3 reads CASSPGQGRAGYTF. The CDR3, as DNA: TGTGCCAGCAGCCCAGGACAGGGGAGAGCAGGCTACACCTTC.